The rows below give T cell receptor beta chains drawn from one sample of a study of blood T cells in healthy people across ages. TCRdb recomputed calls from the 5' RACE reads with MiXCR, one row per CDR3 protein. The repertoire holds more than 700,000 distinct CDR3 sequences, 40% to 65% seen once, with under 50% in the top ten. Sequenced sample: blood. These receptor sequences come from a man of 80 years or more in good health. The CDR3 runs from the conserved cysteine through the conserved F or W. Fields, in order: J gene, clone size, V gene, CDR3 protein. Not all rows give a size; the values are once, few, many and, for expanded clones, a class.

TRBJ1-2 - TRBV7-4 CASRGGGGGYTF
TRBJ2-5 - TRBV3-1 CASSQDGSRQETQYF
TRBJ2-5 - TRBV7-9 CASSSGLASHQETQYF
TRBJ2-2 - TRBV2 CASGETGELFF
TRBJ2-7 few TRBV7-9 CASSRPGELAGAYEQYF
TRBJ2-7 - TRBV27 CASSFRDRGQYEQYF
TRBJ1-1 once TRBV11-2 CASSESWSLTEAFF
TRBJ2-4 - TRBV6-5 CAGSYRAGAAKNIQYF
TRBJ2-4 - TRBV24-1 CATSDAVIAKNIQYF
TRBJ1-5 - TRBV3-1 CASSPRQPGQPQHF
TRBJ1-4 - TRBV28 CASSFHAQGFKEKLFF
TRBJ2-7 - TRBV28 CASSWLAGPYGQYF
TRBJ2-3 - TRBV11-2 CASSPGRGPLFHRYAYF
TRBJ2-1 - TRBV10-3 CAISTSGSRDEQFF
TRBJ2-3 - TRBV11-2 CASSSMGGTSGKSRYAYF
TRBJ2-2 - TRBV15 CATSKEALDTGELFF
TRBJ2-3 - TRBV7-9 CASSLLAERGVDTQYF